The next 10 T cell receptor beta chains were all read from a single sample in a study of T cell responses to AZD1222 COVID-19 vaccine. Some clones are missing from TCRdb's copy, which holds only in-frame ones; the method was immunoSEQ multiplex PCR. Of some 150,000 clones listed, roughly 91% are singletons. Sample: peripheral blood, taken on day 0 of AZD1222 vaccination. The source is an adult in good health.

This clone is a singleton in its sample. The V call is TRBV7-9, the J call TRBJ2-7; D uncertain. This CDR3 comprises 13 residues. In germline, CDR1 is SEHNR, CDR2 FQNEAQ (reference sequence). Trimming pared 0 bases from V and 3 bases from J, leaving 6 bases between. CDR3 nucleotide sequence: TGTGCCAGCAGCTTAGCGAGCAACTACGAGCAGTACTTC. Protein product: CASSLASNYEQYF.

V and J are TRBV4-1 and TRBJ2-3; D unclear. V was cut by 2 bases and J by 2 bases, with 17 bases left in between. Germline lookup yields CDR1 MGHRA and CDR2 YSYEKL. This CDR3 comprises 17 residues. The DNA of the CDR3 is TGCGCCAGCAGCCAATCATACTCCTCCCGAAACACAGATACGCAGTATTTT. Its protein is CASSQSYSSRNTDTQYF.

The chain is built from TRBV7-6 and TRBJ1-1; D is possibly TRBD1 (6 bases). The CDR3 is 17 residues long. Germline CDR1 SGHVS, CDR2 FNYEAQ. Trimming removed 2 bases from V and 4 bases from J, with 20 bases in between. Written as DNA, the CDR3 is TGTGCCAGCAGCTTACAGGGGTCGGCCAGTATGGGCACTGAAGCTTTCTTT. It is translated as CASSLQGSASMGTEAFF.

This sequence joins TRBV12-3 or TRBV12-4 and TRBJ1-1; D gene unclear. V was cut by 3 bases and J by 0 bases, with 2 bases left in between. CDR3 length: 12 amino acids. The CDR3 spells CASSLVNTEAFF. The CDR3, as DNA: TGTGCCAGCAGTTTGGTGAACACTGAAGCTTTCTTT.

This chain joins TRBV7-9 and TRBJ2-1, with D possibly being TRBD1 or TRBD2 (5 bases each). V gave up 0 bases and J gave up 8 bases, with 17 bases separating them. Germline V lookup: CDR1 SEHNR, CDR2 FQNEAQ (reference sequence). The CDR3 covers 16 residues. The chain's CDR3 is CASSLALTSRDDEQFF. As DNA, the CDR3 is TGTGCCAGCAGCTTAGCGCTAACCTCTCGGGACGATGAGCAGTTCTTC. Filled out from reference TRBV7-9 and TRBJ2-1, the complete variable domain reads DTGVSQNPRHKITKRGQNVTFRCDPISEHNRLYWYRQTLGQGPEFLTYFQNEAQLEKSRLLSDRFSAERPKGSFSTLEIQRTEQGDSAMYLCASSLALTSRDDEQFFGPGTRLTVL.

This chain uses TRBV20-1 with TRBJ1-4; 7 bases are shared with TRBD1. Trimming took 3 bases from V and 3 from J; bases not matched to a gene: 1. CDR1 is DFQATT and CDR2 is SNEGSKA in the germline V gene (reference sequence). The length of the CDR3 is 13 residues. CDR3 nucleotide sequence: TGCAGTGCTAGTCAGGGGGCTAATGAAAAACTGTTTTTT. This gives the protein CSASQGANEKLFF.

This chain joins TRBV27 and TRBJ2-7; D gene uncertain. V was clipped by 4 bases and J by 2 bases, with 6 bases between them. Germline V lookup: CDR1 MNHEY, CDR2 SMNVEV (reference sequence). The CDR3 runs to 12 residues. The CDR3, as DNA: TGTGCCAGCAGTTCGCCGACCTACGAGCAGTACTTC. This translates into CASSSPTYEQYF.

This chain joins TRBV19 and TRBJ2-7, with 7 positions matching TRBD1. The V gene's germline CDR1 is LNHDA and CDR2 SQIVND (reference sequence). Unmatched junction bases numbered 5, after V lost 5 bases and J lost 1 base. The CDR3 covers 14 residues. The DNA of the CDR3 is TGTGCCAGTAGTGTGACGACAGGGTCCTACGAGCAGTACTTC. Residues: CASSVTTGSYEQYF.

This chain connects TRBV12-3 or TRBV12-4 to TRBJ1-2, with TRBD1 matching 8 bases. Trimming took 6 bases from V and 2 from J; bases not matched to a gene: 2. The CDR3 has 13 amino acids. The CDR3 is CASSSGGNYGYTF. The CDR3 DNA follows: TGTGCCAGCAGCTCAGGGGGCAACTATGGCTACACCTTC.

V is TRBV5-1 and J is TRBJ1-2, with TRBD1 identical over 7 bases. CDR3 length equals 17 residues. Unmatched junction bases numbered 13, after V lost 5 bases and J lost 0 bases. CDR1 is SGHRS, CDR2 YFSETQ, per germline. The CDR3 region has the DNA TGCGCCAGCAGGGCTCTCGGACAGGATAAATCTAACTATGGCTACACCTTC. It specifies CASRALGQDKSNYGYTF.